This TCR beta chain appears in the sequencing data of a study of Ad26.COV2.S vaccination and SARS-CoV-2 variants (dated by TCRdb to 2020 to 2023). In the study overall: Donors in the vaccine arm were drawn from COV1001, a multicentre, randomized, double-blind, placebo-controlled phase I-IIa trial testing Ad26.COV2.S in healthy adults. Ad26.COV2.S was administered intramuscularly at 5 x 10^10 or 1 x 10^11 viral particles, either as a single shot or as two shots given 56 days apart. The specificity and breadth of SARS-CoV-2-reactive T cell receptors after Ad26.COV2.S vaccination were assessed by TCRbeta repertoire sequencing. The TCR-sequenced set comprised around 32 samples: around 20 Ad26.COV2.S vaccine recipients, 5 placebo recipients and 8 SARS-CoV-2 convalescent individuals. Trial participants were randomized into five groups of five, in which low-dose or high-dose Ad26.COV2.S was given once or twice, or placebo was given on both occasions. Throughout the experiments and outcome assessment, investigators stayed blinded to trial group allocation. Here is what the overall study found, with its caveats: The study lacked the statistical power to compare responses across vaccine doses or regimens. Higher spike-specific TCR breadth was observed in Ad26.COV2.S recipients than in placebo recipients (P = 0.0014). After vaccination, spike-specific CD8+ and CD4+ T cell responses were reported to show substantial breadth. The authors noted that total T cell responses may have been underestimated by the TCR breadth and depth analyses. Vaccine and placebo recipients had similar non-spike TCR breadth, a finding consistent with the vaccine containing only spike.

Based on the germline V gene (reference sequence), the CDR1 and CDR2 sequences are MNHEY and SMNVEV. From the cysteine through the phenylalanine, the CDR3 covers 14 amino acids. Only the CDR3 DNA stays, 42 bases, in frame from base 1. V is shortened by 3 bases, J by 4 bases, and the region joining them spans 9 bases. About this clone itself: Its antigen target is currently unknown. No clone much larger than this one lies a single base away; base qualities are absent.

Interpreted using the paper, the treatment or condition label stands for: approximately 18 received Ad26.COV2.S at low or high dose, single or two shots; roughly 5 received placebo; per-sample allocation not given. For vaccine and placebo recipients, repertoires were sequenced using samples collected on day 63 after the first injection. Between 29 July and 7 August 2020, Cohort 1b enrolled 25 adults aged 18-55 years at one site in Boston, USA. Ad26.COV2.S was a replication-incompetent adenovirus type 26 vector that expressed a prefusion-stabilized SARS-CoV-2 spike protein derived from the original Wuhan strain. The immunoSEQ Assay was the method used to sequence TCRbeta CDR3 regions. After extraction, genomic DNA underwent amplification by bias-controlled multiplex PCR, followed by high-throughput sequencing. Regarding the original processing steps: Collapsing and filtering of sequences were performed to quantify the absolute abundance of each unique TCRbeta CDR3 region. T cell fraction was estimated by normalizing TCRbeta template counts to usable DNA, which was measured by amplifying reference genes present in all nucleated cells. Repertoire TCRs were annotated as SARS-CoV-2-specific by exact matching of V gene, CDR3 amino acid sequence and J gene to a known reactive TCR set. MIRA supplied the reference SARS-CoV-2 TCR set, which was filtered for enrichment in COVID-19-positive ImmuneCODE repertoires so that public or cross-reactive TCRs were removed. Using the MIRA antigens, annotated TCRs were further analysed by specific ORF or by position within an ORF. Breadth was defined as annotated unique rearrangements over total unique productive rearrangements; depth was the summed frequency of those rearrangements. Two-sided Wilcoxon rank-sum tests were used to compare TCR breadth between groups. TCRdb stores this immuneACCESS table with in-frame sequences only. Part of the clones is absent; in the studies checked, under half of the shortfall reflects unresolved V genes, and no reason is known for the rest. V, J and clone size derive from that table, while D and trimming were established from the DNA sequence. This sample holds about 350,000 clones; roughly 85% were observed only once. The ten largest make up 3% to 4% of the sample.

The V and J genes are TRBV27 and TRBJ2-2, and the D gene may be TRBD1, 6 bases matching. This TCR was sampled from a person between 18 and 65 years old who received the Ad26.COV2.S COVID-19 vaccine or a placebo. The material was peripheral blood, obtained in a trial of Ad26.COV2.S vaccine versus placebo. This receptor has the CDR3 CASSFTGITGELFF. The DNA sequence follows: TGTGCCAGCAGTTTCACAGGGATCACCGGGGAGCTGTTTTTT.